This paragraph covers one T cell receptor beta chain sequence. This sample is drawn from a study of blood T cell repertoires in COVID-19. Study-level information: T cells, B-cell-depleted T cells, or PBMCs provided the cDNA or gDNA that served as material.

Authors' processing steps: Amplification from reference gene primers served as the basis for estimated nucleated cell counts. Sequencing was performed with immunoSEQ multiplex PCR; in TCRdb, only in-frame clones are kept and a portion is missing. V, J and clone size are those of that table, while D and trimming were read from the DNA. Of more than 140,000 clones listed, roughly 82% are singletons. The length of the CDR3 is 15 residues. From germline, CDR1 is LGHDT and CDR2 YNNKEL (reference sequence). Trimming cost V 1 base and J 1 base, with 10 bases left between them. The chain employs TRBV3-1 (or the pseudogene TRBV3-2) and TRBJ1-1; no firm D call. The sequence was collected from a woman in her fifties or sixties in a cohort sampled during active or convalescent COVID-19. The sample comprised peripheral blood. In nucleotides, the CDR3 is TGTGCCAGCAGCCAAGTCGAACAGAAGAACACTGAAGCTTTCTTT. Translated, it gives CASSQVEQKNTEAFF.